The 27 T cell receptor beta chains presented below share a single source sample, sequenced in a study of blood T cell repertoires in COVID-19. Clones were sequenced by immunoSEQ multiplex PCR, and TCRdb holds only the in-frame ones, with some missing. The sample holds roughly 60,000 clones, almost 85% seen once. The specimen sequenced was peripheral blood. These receptors all stem from a man between 60 and 75 years old with acute or convalescent COVID-19.

The genes are TRBV9 and TRBJ1-1; D possibly corresponds to TRBD1 (6 bases). This CDR3 has 15 residues. V lost 1 base, J lost 4 bases, and 14 bases lay in between. Germline CDR1 is SGDLS and CDR2 is YYNGEE. The CDR3 DNA is TGTGCCAGCAGCGTATTAGGGGGGGGTGGCACTGAAGCTTTCTTT. This sequence encodes CASSVLGGGGTEAFF.

J is TRBJ1-6 and V is TRBV9, with a tentative D call TRBD1 (5 bases). The CDR3 loop spans 17 amino acids. Germline assignment: CDR1 SGDLS and CDR2 YYNGEE. Trimming stripped 4 bases from V and 3 bases from J, with 17 bases between. The CDR3 DNA follows: TGTGCCAGCAGCCCAAGTGGGCAGGGAGGCTATAATTCACCCCTCCACTTT. Protein sequence: CASSPSGQGGYNSPLHF.

The chain has TRBV5-1 and TRBJ1-2; D ambiguous. Germline V CDR1 and CDR2: SGHRS, YFSETQ. V dropped 2 bases and J dropped 2 bases, with 10 bases sitting between them. This CDR3 is 14 amino acids long. The CDR3 loop is CASSLTSENYGYTF. CDR3 in DNA: TGCGCCAGCAGCTTAACCTCCGAGAACTATGGCTACACCTTC.

In this sample, this clone turned up a few times. This chain links TRBV10-3 with TRBJ2-3; D perhaps matches TRBD1 (6 bases). The CDR3 loop spans 16 amino acids. CDR1 is ENHRY and CDR2 is SYGVKD in the germline V gene. Trimming stripped 2 bases from V and 0 bases from J, with 12 bases between. CDR3 residues: CAISEGGHLSTDTQYF. DNA for the CDR3: TGTGCCATCAGTGAGGGGGGACACCTAAGCACAGATACGCAGTATTTT.

The chain employs TRBV7-8 and TRBJ2-7; D might be TRBD2 (5 bases). Germline loops: CDR1 SGHVS, CDR2 FQNEAQ. V lost 2 bases to trimming and J lost 6 bases, with 11 bases between them. This CDR3 spans 13 amino acids. The CDR3 here is CASSLLGVGEQYF. The CDR3 region has the DNA TGTGCCAGCAGCTTACTCGGGGTTGGCGAGCAGTACTTC.

The rearrangement links TRBV10-2 to TRBJ2-3; 11 bases match TRBD2. Germline CDR1 WSHSY, CDR2 SAAADI. This CDR3 is built from 17 residues. V shed 10 bases, J shed 2 bases, and the junction held 14 bases outside the gene matches. CDR3 DNA sequence: TGCGCCACCCGCTACCCTCTAGCGGGGGGCCTCACAGATACGCAGTATTTT. Residues: CATRYPLAGGLTDTQYF.

V usage is TRBV5-1 and J usage is TRBJ1-2; D is perhaps TRBD1 (5 bases). This CDR3 comprises 16 residues. Trimming stripped 4 bases from V and 2 bases from J, with 18 bases between. Germline CDR1 SGHRS, CDR2 YFSETQ. CDR3 sequence (DNA): TGCGCCAGCAGCCCGGGGCGGGGCGGGGAAAACTATGGCTACACCTTC. It translates to CASSPGRGGENYGYTF.

This chain joins TRBV19 and TRBJ1-3, with 9 bases matching TRBD1. The germline V gene has CDR1 LNHDA and CDR2 SQIVND (reference sequence). Trimming removed 3 bases from V and 1 base from J; junction bases left unmatched: 7. This CDR3 has 17 amino acids. The CDR3 loop is CASSIAGTGSSGNTIYF. The CDR3 nucleotides read TGTGCCAGTAGTATCGCCGGGACAGGGAGTTCTGGAAACACCATATATTTT.

The chain combines TRBV19 with TRBJ1-2; D unresolved. The CDR3 runs to 15 residues. V was trimmed by 0 bases and J by 4 bases, leaving 12 bases between them. CDR1 is LNHDA, CDR2 SQIVND, per germline (reference sequence). The CDR3 sequence is CASSIERGLSYGYTF. CDR3 bases: TGTGCCAGTAGTATAGAGCGGGGTCTTAGCTATGGCTACACCTTC. Full variable domain (missing parts from reference TRBV19 and TRBJ1-2): DGGITQSPKYLFRKEGQNVTLSCEQNLNHDAMYWYRQDPGQGLRLIYYSQIVNDFQKGDIAEGYSVSREKKESFPLTVTSAQKNPTAFYLCASSIERGLSYGYTFGSGTRLTVV.

This clone was observed a handful of times. The V call is TRBV5-1, the J call TRBJ1-3; unclear D gene. This CDR3 has 14 residues. V lost 0 bases and J 10 bases, leaving 14 bases between the germline ends. Germline V gene sequence: CDR1 SGHRS, CDR2 YFSETQ. The chain's CDR3 is CASSLAAASGTIYF. The CDR3 nucleotides are TGCGCCAGCAGCTTGGCAGCCGCCTCCGGGACCATATATTTT.

In its sample, this clone was seen once. The chain has TRBV15 and TRBJ2-3, with TRBD2 matching over 9 bases. The CDR3 length is 15 residues. Unmatched junction bases numbered 6, after V lost 0 bases and J lost 8 bases. CDR1 is LNHNV and CDR2 is YYDKDF in the germline V gene (reference sequence). The chain's CDR3 is CATSRDPAAGGTQYF. The CDR3 DNA follows: TGTGCCACCAGCAGAGATCCAGCAGCGGGGGGTACGCAGTATTTT.

The chain has TRBV7-2 and TRBJ1-3; D is perhaps TRBD1 (5 bases). Trimming took off 5 bases at V and 7 bases at J, with 9 bases between the two ends. CDR1 is SGHTA and CDR2 is FQGNSA in the germline V gene. The CDR3 is 12 residues long. The CDR3 region is CASSRDSNTIYF. The CDR3 DNA follows: TGTGCCAGCAGCCGCGACAGTAACACCATATATTTT.

This clone was counted between two and nine times. The chain is built from TRBV18 and TRBJ1-1; 7 positions agree with TRBD1. CDR1 and CDR2 (germline): KGHSH, LQKENI. This CDR3 comprises 14 residues. With V trimmed by 4 bases and J by 3 bases, 5 bases remained unmatched. Here the CDR3 DNA reads TGTGCCAGCTCACGACAGGGTATCGACACTGAAGCTTTCTTT. Translated: CASSRQGIDTEAFF.

The chain has TRBV24-1 and TRBJ1-4, with D maybe TRBD1 (6 bases). The CDR3 extends over 15 amino acids. With 4 bases removed from V and 2 bases from J, the gap between germline ends came to 10 bases. Germline lookup yields CDR1 KGHDR and CDR2 SFDVKD. The CDR3 protein is CATSDPGATNEKLFF. The CDR3 region has the DNA TGTGCCACCAGTGACCCAGGGGCCACTAATGAAAAACTGTTTTTT.

The chain has TRBV5-4 and TRBJ1-2; possible D gene TRBD1, 5 bases. CDR1 SGHNT and CDR2 YYREEE come from the germline V gene (reference sequence). CDR3 length equals 13 residues. Trimming removed 4 bases from V and 1 base from J, with 8 bases in between. The DNA of the CDR3 is TGTGCCAGCAGCAAACAGGATAACTATGGCTACACCTTC. Translated: CASSKQDNYGYTF.

The CDR3 DNA sequence: TGTGCCAGCTCACCCCCGGGACAGCAAGGAGATACGCAGTATTTT. As protein: CASSPPGQQGDTQYF. The gene calls are TRBV18 and TRBJ2-3, with 7 bases that match TRBD1. The germline CDR1 and CDR2 sequences are KGHSH and LQKENI. CDR3 length equals 15 residues. Trimming at V came to 3 bases and at J to 5 bases, leaving 8 bases not matched to a gene.

This sequence joins TRBV5-6 and TRBJ2-2, with TRBD2 matching 7 bases. V trimming: 1 base; J trimming: 6 bases; junction bases outside the gene matches: 6. The germline V gene encodes CDR1 SGHDT and CDR2 YYEEEE. The CDR3 sequence is 15 residues long. The DNA of the CDR3 is TGTGCCAGCAGCTTGCCCCCCGGGAGGTCCGGGGAGCTGTTTTTT. Its protein product is CASSLPPGRSGELFF.

The chain recombines TRBV4-1 with TRBJ1-5; no clear D. V lost 3 bases and J lost 4, with 25 bases in between. Per germline, CDR1 MGHRA and CDR2 YSYEKL. The CDR3 contains 19 residues. DNA for the CDR3: TGCGCCAGCAGCCAGGACCATGGTGGGGAGGGTAGTAAAAATCAGCCCCAGCATTTT. It is translated as CASSQDHGGEGSKNQPQHF.

The rearrangement links TRBV7-8 to TRBJ1-1, with D possibly matching TRBD1 (5 bases). The V gene lost 2 bases and the J gene lost 1 base, with 11 bases spanning the gap. The CDR3 length is 15 residues. CDR1 and CDR2 (germline): SGHVS, FQNEAQ. CDR3 bases: TGTGCCAGCAGCTTACGGGGGGTGGAGAACACTGAAGCTTTCTTT. Residues: CASSLRGVENTEAFF.

V gene TRBV10-3 combines with J gene TRBJ1-2, with D possibly being TRBD1 (5 bases). Deletions cut 0 bases from V and 8 bases from J, with 13 bases between. Germline values: CDR1 ENHRY, CDR2 SYGVKD. The CDR3 has 14 amino acids. The CDR3 DNA is TGTGCCATCAGTGAGTCGCAAGGGGTAGGCGGCTACACCTTC. Translated, it gives CAISESQGVGGYTF.

The V gene is TRBV9, the J gene TRBJ1-2; 9 bases map to TRBD1. Germline-derived CDR1 and CDR2 are SGDLS and YYNGEE. This CDR3 spans 17 amino acids. J lost 4 bases, V lost 3 bases, and 13 bases had no gene match. CDR3 protein: CASSALGDRGVSYGYTF. CDR3 nucleotide sequence: TGTGCCAGCAGCGCGTTGGGCGACAGGGGGGTTTCCTATGGCTACACCTTC.

The rearrangement links TRBV24-1 to TRBJ2-5; D not certain. V lost 4 bases, J lost 4 bases, and 12 bases lay in between. The CDR3 contains 14 residues. CDR1 and CDR2 from the germline V gene are KGHDR and SFDVKD. CDR3 sequence reads: CATSDRLSRETQYF. CDR3 coding DNA: TGTGCCACCAGTGACCGACTCTCCAGAGAGACCCAGTACTTC.

The gene calls are TRBV7-9 and TRBJ2-7; 8 nucleotides line up with TRBD1. Germline values: CDR1 SEHNR, CDR2 FQNEAQ (reference sequence). The trim removed 5 bases at V and 6 bases at J, leaving 12 bases unmatched. The CDR3 runs 15 residues. Here the CDR3 DNA reads TGTGCCAGCAGCGATACAGGGGGATTGTTAGCCGAGCAGTACTTC. Protein: CASSDTGGLLAEQYF.

This chain uses TRBV7-9 with TRBJ1-6; 8 nucleotides agree with TRBD1. Trimming took 5 bases from V and 8 from J; bases not matched to a gene: 11. Germline lookup yields CDR1 SEHNR and CDR2 FQNEAQ (reference sequence). This CDR3 has 16 residues. The CDR3 region is CASSPGRGPADSPLHF. The CDR3 DNA follows: TGTGCCAGCAGCCCGGGCAGGGGGCCGGCGGATTCACCCCTCCACTTT. Complete variable domain (other parts from reference TRBV7-9 and TRBJ1-6): DTGVSQNPRHKITKRGQNVTFRCDPISEHNRLYWYRQTLGQGPEFLTYFQNEAQLEKSRLLSDRFSAERPKGSFSTLEIQRTEQGDSAMYLCASSPGRGPADSPLHFGNGTRLTVT.

This clone appeared a few times. The chain joins TRBV2 to TRBJ2-7; 8 bases map to TRBD1. The CDR3 extends over 16 amino acids. Germline V gives CDR1 SNHLY, CDR2 FYNNEI. J was trimmed by 8 bases and V by 6 bases; bases with no gene match: 18. As DNA, the CDR3 is TGTGCCAGCAGGGATTACTGGACTATGGACAGGGAGCAGCAGTACTTC. Protein product: CASRDYWTMDREQQYF.

This clone was counted only a few times. The chain links TRBV7-8 to TRBJ1-3; weak D call: TRBD1 (5 bases). The CDR3 consists of 18 residues. Germline assignment: CDR1 SGHVS and CDR2 FQNEAQ. V lost 6 bases, J lost 2 bases, and 23 bases lay in between. CDR3 DNA sequence: TGTGCCAGCAGTCACTCCTCATATTCCGACAGACCTGGAAACACCATATATTTT. As protein: CASSHSSYSDRPGNTIYF.

This clone was seen a handful of times. This chain connects TRBV5-1 to TRBJ1-4, with D possibly matching TRBD1 (5 bases). CDR3 length: 13 amino acids. V was pared by 4 bases and J by 5 bases, with 9 bases between. Germline V gives CDR1 SGHRS, CDR2 YFSETQ. CDR3: CASSLEGNEKLFF. The DNA for the CDR3 is TGCGCCAGCAGCCTGGAGGGGAATGAAAAACTGTTTTTT.